This T cell receptor (beta chain) was obtained from a study of T cell responses to AZD1222 COVID-19 vaccine. Note on this clone: Its specificity is unknown.

General study findings and limits: Unmutated regions of variants are reportedly targeted by nearly half of spike-specific TCRs. Distributed over spike, vaccine-associated CD4 TCRs predominated at 160-218 and 743-854.

Trimming took off 5 bases at V and 3 bases at J, with 13 bases between the two ends. The CDR3 spans 14 residues. Germline CDR1 is KGHDR and CDR2 is SFDVKD. Some clones are missing from TCRdb's copy, which holds only in-frame ones; the method was immunoSEQ multiplex PCR. Of around 140,000 clones in the sample, about 93% were seen once. This TCR derives from an adult in good health. The sample in question was peripheral blood, obtained on day 0 of AZD1222 vaccination. This chain connects TRBV24-1 to TRBJ2-7; no clear D. The CDR3 DNA sequence: TGTGCCACCAGTGGTGACGGGTCCCACTACGAGCAGTACTTC. This encodes CATSGDGSHYEQYF.